The 17 T cell receptor beta chains below come from one sample, sequenced in a study of shared clonotypes between healthy human individuals. The repertoire was sequenced with immunoSEQ multiplex PCR; TCRdb's copy has only in-frame clones and lacks some. Altogether hundreds of thousands of clones are present, around 96% being singletons, with the ten largest covering 0.11%. As defined, naive CD8 cells were CD45RO-negative and positively selected for CCR7, with terminally differentiated effector memory CD45RA+ cells excluded. Source material: naive CD8+ T cells sorted from blood. These receptors all stem from a woman aged 25 to 39 in good health.

This clone was seen only once. The chain has TRBV2 and TRBJ2-2, with 12 nucleotides matching TRBD1. The CDR3 has 15 residues. The germline V gene encodes CDR1 SNHLY and CDR2 FYNNEI. V lost 6 bases and J lost 7; bases outside the gene matches: 6. In DNA form, the CDR3 reads TGTGCCAGCAGCGAGGGACAGGGGGCGATCGGGGAGCTGTTTTTT. Its translation: CASSEGQGAIGELFF.

This clone has only a few counts. The chain is built from TRBV19 and TRBJ1-4; TRBD1 matches 7 bases. The V segment lost 5 bases and the J segment 5 bases; nucleotides outside the gene matches: 11. The CDR3 sequence is 16 residues long. Looked up from germline, CDR1 is LNHDA and CDR2 is SQIVND (reference sequence). The CDR3 bases are TGTGCCAGTAGTGGCTTCCGGACAGGCCTAAATGAAAAACTGTTTTTT. The encoded protein is CASSGFRTGLNEKLFF.

This chain joins TRBV7-9 and TRBJ2-1, with TRBD2 as a possible D gene (5 bases). The V and J ends lost 5 bases and 7 bases respectively, with 15 bases between them. Germline assignment: CDR1 SEHNR and CDR2 FQNEAQ (reference sequence). The CDR3 is 14 amino acids. The CDR3, as DNA: TGTGCCAGCAGCCTGGACGGACTCCGGAATGAGCAGTTCTTC. Amino acid sequence: CASSLDGLRNEQFF.

The rearrangement links TRBV7-6 to TRBJ2-5, with 11 bases lining up with TRBD2. Matching the DNA end better, TRBJ2-7 makes the J call doubtful. CDR1 and CDR2 (germline): SGHVS, FNYEAQ. The CDR3 covers 15 residues. The CDR3 coding sequence is TGTGCCAGCAGCGTGGGACTAGCGGACGGGGACGAGCAGTACTTC. Residues: CASSVGLADGDEQYF.

V usage is TRBV4-1 and J usage is TRBJ2-7; maybe TRBD1 (6 bases). The V end was cut by 0 bases, the J end by 3 bases, with 21 bases between. The V gene's germline CDR1 is MGHRA and CDR2 YSYEKL. The CDR3 totals 18 residues. CDR3 sequence reads: CASSQEDRFTREHYEQYF. The CDR3 nucleotides are TGCGCCAGCAGCCAAGAAGACAGGTTCACTAGAGAACACTACGAGCAGTACTTC.

The rearrangement uses TRBV27 and TRBJ2-5, with D maybe TRBD2 (5 bases). V lost 3 bases to trimming and J lost 4 bases, with 9 bases between them. Germline V gives CDR1 MNHEY, CDR2 SMNVEV (reference sequence). There are 13 residues in the CDR3. CDR3: CASSLERRETQYF. DNA for the CDR3: TGTGCCAGCAGTTTGGAGCGGAGAGAGACCCAGTACTTC.

V is TRBV9 and J is TRBJ2-2; 8 bases match TRBD2. The ends lost 3 bases at V and 3 bases at J; junction bases unmatched: 4. The germline gives CDR1 SGDLS, CDR2 YYNGEE. The CDR3 length is 15 residues. CDR3 DNA: TGTGCCAGCAGCGCGGGACTAGATGACACCGGGGAGCTGTTTTTT. Translating it yields CASSAGLDDTGELFF.

The V gene is TRBV6-5, the J gene TRBJ1-2; D call uncertain. The CDR3 has 13 amino acids. CDR1 and CDR2 (germline): MNHEY, SVGAGI. The V end lost 0 bases, the J end lost 2 bases, and 4 bases lay between the germline ends. The CDR3 DNA is TGTGCCAGCAGTTACTCTTTCAACTATGGCTACACCTTC. Translation: CASSYSFNYGYTF.

In its sample, this clone was seen once. The chain couples TRBV5-6 to TRBJ2-1, with D unclear. The germline V gene has CDR1 SGHDT and CDR2 YYEEEE. Trimming removed 2 bases at V and 0 bases at J, with 9 bases between. CDR3 length equals 15 residues. The CDR3 region has the DNA TGTGCCAGCAGCTTTCAAGGAAGCTCCTACAATGAGCAGTTCTTC. The encoded protein is CASSFQGSSYNEQFF.

The V gene is TRBV19, the J gene TRBJ1-1; weak D call: TRBD1 (6 bases). This CDR3 is built from 14 residues. V was clipped by 10 bases and J by 1 base, with 16 bases between them. The germline gives CDR1 LNHDA, CDR2 SQIVND (reference sequence). The CDR3 DNA reads TGTGCCACCACCCCCAGGACAGCGAACACTGAAGCTTTCTTT. Amino acids: CATTPRTANTEAFF.

This sequence joins TRBV14 and TRBJ2-1, with D perhaps TRBD1 (5 bases). Trimming shortened V by 3 bases and J by 2 bases, and 14 bases separated the two germline ends. CDR3 length: 16 amino acids. Germline CDR1 is SGHDN and CDR2 is FVKESK. This chain's CDR3 is CASSHNQGIAYNEQFF. In nucleotides, the CDR3 is TGTGCCAGCAGCCACAACCAGGGCATCGCCTACAATGAGCAGTTCTTC.

This clone appeared once. V and J are TRBV6-4 and TRBJ2-1, with 11 bases that match TRBD2. Germline V gene data show CDR1 as MRHNA and CDR2 as SNTAGT. This CDR3 region has 17 residues. With 2 bases clipped from V and 3 bases from J, the junction kept 6 bases outside the gene matches. The CDR3 region has the DNA TGTGCCAGCAGTGACGGGGGGACTAGCGGAAACTACAATGAGCAGTTCTTC. Encoded protein: CASSDGGTSGNYNEQFF.

Written as DNA, the CDR3 is TGTGCCAGCAGTGAAGCGCTTCAGTTTAGGGACGATCAGTTCTTC. Translating gives CASSEALQFRDDQFF. This chain links TRBV6-1 with TRBJ2-1, with D possibly being TRBD1 or TRBD2 (5 bases each). CDR1 is MNHNS, CDR2 SASEGT, per germline. The CDR3 has 15 residues. The germline V and J ends were trimmed by 0 bases and 13 bases, with 19 bases remaining between them.

This chain links TRBV27 with TRBJ2-7; D unresolved. This CDR3 has 14 residues. Trimming took off 6 bases at V and 1 base at J, with 13 bases between the two ends. Germline loops: CDR1 MNHEY, CDR2 SMNVEV (reference sequence). In nucleotides, the CDR3 is TGTGCCAGCAGCCTAATCTACCCTTCCTACGAGCAGTACTTC. This gives the protein CASSLIYPSYEQYF.

V and J are TRBV11-3 and TRBJ2-5; 9 nucleotides agree with TRBD1. The end of the DNA fits TRBJ2-7 better, so the J call may be wrong. This CDR3 spans 15 amino acids. Germline V gives CDR1 SGHNT, CDR2 YENEEA. CDR3 protein: CASTKQGAFPYEQYF. CDR3 nucleotide sequence: TGTGCCAGCACCAAACAGGGGGCTTTTCCCTACGAGCAGTACTTC.

V is TRBV27 and J is TRBJ2-1; 7 bases are shared with TRBD2. The CDR3 contains 17 residues. Germline V gene lookup returns CDR1 MNHEY and CDR2 SMNVEV (reference sequence). Germline trimming cut 7 bases from V and 0 bases from J; bases unmatched to any gene: 12. This CDR3 reads CASTLAGFSRSYNEQFF. Written as DNA, the CDR3 is TGTGCCAGCACCTTAGCGGGCTTCTCCCGCTCCTACAATGAGCAGTTCTTC.

The chain joins TRBV28 to TRBJ1-4, with no clear D. The V gene lost 6 bases and the J gene lost 2 bases, with 10 bases spanning the gap. The CDR3 runs to 14 residues. Germline V gene lookup returns CDR1 MDHEN and CDR2 SYDVKM. The CDR3 nucleotides read TGTGCCAGCAGCCTATGGCGGACTAATGAAAAACTGTTTTTT. Amino acids: CASSLWRTNEKLFF. The variable domain in full, with the rest retrieved from reference TRBV28 and TRBJ1-4, is DVKVTQSSRYLVKRTGEKVFLECVQDMDHENMFWYRQDPGLGLRLIYFSYDVKMKEKGDIPEGYSVSREKKERFSLILESASTNQTSMYLCASSLWRTNEKLFFGSGTQLSVL.